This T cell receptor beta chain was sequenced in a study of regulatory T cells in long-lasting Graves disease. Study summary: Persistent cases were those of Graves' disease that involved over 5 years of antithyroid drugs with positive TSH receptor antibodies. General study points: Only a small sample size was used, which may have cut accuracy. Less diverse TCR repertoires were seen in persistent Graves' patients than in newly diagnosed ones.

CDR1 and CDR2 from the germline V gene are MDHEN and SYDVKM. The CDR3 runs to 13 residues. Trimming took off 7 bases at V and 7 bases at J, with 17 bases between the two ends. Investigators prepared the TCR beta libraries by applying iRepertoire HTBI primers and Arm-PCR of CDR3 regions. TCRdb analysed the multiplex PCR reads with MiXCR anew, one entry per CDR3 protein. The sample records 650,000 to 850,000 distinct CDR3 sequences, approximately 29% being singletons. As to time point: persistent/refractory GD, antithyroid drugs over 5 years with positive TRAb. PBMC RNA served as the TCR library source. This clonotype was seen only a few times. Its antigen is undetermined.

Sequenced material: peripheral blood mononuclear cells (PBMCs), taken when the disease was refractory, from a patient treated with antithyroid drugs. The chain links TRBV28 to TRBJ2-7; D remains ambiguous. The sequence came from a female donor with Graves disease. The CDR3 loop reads CASKDTRSREQYF. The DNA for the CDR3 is TGTGCCAGCAAGGATACAAGGTCCAGGGAGCAGTACTTC. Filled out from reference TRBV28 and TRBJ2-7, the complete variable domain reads DVKVTQSSRYLVKRTGEKVFLECVQDMDHENMFWYRQDPGLGLRLIYFSYDVKMKEKGDIPEGYSVSREKKERFSLILESASTNQTSMYLCASKDTRSREQYFGPGTRLTVT.